This T cell receptor beta chain was sequenced in a study of blood T cells in healthy people across ages. Sample donors were healthy Caucasian individuals that came from Russia, aged roughly 6 to 100. Then a second PCR, running roughly 7 to 11 cycles, was carried out with a sample-barcoded 5' primer and a J-beta primer mix. TCRdb recomputed calls from the 5' RACE reads with MiXCR, one row per CDR3 protein. Altogether 2 million or so distinct CDR3 sequences are present, 49% being singletons, with the ten largest covering approximately 2.1%. In germline, CDR1 is MDHEN, CDR2 SYDVKM. V lost 4 bases to trimming and J lost 8 bases; unmatched junction nucleotides: 9. The CDR3 has 15 amino acids.

The sample consisted of blood. This clonotype was sampled from a woman aged 40-49 years in good health. V is TRBV28 and J is TRBJ1-4; 8 bases fit TRBD1. This CDR3 is CASSSPTGGEEKLFF. The CDR3 DNA reads TGTGCCAGCAGTTCCCCCACAGGGGGGGAAGAAAAACTGTTTTTT.